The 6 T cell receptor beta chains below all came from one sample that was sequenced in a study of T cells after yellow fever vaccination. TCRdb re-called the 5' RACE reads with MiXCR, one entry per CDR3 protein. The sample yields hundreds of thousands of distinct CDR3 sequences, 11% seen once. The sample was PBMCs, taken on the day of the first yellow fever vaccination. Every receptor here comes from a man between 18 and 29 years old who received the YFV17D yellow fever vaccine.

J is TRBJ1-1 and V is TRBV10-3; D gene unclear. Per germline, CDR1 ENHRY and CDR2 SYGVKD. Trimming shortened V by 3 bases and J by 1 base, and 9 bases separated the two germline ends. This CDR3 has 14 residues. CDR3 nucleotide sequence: TGTGCCATCAGTGAAAGGGAGGGGAACACTGAAGCTTTCTTT. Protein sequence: CAISEREGNTEAFF.

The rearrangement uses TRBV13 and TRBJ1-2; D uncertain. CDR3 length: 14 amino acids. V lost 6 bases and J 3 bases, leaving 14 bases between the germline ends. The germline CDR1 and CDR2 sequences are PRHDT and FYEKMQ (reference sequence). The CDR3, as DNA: TGTGCCAGCAGTCCTTCCAACCCACACTATGGCTACACCTTC. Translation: CASSPSNPHYGYTF.

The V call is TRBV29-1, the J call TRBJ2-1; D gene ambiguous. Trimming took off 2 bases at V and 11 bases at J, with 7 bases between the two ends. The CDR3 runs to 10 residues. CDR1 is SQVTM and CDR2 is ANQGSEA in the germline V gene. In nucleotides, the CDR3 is TGCAGCGTTGAAACATATAAGCAGTTCTTC. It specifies CSVETYKQFF.

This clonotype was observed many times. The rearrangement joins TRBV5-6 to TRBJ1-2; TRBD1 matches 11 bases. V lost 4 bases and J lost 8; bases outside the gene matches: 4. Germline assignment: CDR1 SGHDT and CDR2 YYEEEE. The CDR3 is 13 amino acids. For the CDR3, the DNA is TGTGCCAGCAGCGTCGGGACAGGGGGGGGCTACACCTTC. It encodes CASSVGTGGGYTF.

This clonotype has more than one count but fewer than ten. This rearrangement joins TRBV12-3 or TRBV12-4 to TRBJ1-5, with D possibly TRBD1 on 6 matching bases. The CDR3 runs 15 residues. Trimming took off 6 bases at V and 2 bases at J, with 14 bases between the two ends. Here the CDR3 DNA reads TGTGCCAGCAGGGAGGCAGGGGCCGGCAATCAGCCCCAGCATTTT. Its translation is CASREAGAGNQPQHF.

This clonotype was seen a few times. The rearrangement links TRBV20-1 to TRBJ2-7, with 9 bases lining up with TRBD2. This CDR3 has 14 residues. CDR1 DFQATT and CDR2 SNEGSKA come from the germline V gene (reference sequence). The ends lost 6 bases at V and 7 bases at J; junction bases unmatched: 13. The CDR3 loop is CSAPSGTSFEEQYV. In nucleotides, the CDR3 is TGCAGTGCACCATCCGGGACTAGCTTCGAAGAGCAGTACGTC.